The following is a TCR beta chain sequence with its context. Its antigen is still unknown. The protocol was immunoSEQ multiplex PCR, while the TCRdb copy is restricted to in-frame clones and leaves out a portion. The table includes some 190,000 clones, around 90% detected once. This specimen comes from a study of T cell responses to AZD1222 COVID-19 vaccine. Study conclusions and caveats: Close to half of all spike-specific TCRs reportedly target regions of the variants that are unmutated. Compared with day 0, the breadth and depth of the Spike-specific TCR repertoire rose significantly after two doses of AZD1222. The span of vaccine-associated CD4 TCRs extended across spike, with dominance at 160-218 and 743-854.

Pooling of second doses given at about 4 or about 12 weeks was done. The CDR3 loop spans 14 amino acids. V was pared by 2 bases and J by 3 bases, with 8 bases between. CDR1 and CDR2 from the germline V gene are SGHDN and FVKESK. The source of this sequence is an adult who received the AZD1222 COVID-19 vaccine. This chain connects TRBV14 to TRBJ1-3, with D maybe TRBD1 (6 bases). The specimen was peripheral blood, collected 28 days after the second AZD1222 dose. The CDR3 nucleotides are TGTGCCAGCAGCCAAACAGGGATTGGAAACACCATATATTTT. Translation: CASSQTGIGNTIYF.